The next 4 T cell receptor beta chains were all read from a single sample in a study of blood T cell repertoires in COVID-19. TCRdb's table, derived via immunoSEQ multiplex PCR, lists solely in-frame clones and lacks some. The sample contains hundreds of thousands of clones, 75% to 90% of which appear only once. The sequenced sample was peripheral blood. The receptors shown here come from a woman between 18 and 30 years old with acute or convalescent COVID-19.

The rearrangement uses TRBV3-1 (or the pseudogene TRBV3-2) and TRBJ2-1, with a tentative D call TRBD1 (5 bases). Germline-derived CDR1 and CDR2 are LGHDT and YNNKEL (reference sequence). Trimming stripped 0 bases from V and 5 bases from J, with 8 bases between. The CDR3 totals 14 residues. The CDR3 bases are TGTGCCAGCAGCCAAGATAGGGGTAACAATGAGCAGTTCTTC. This encodes CASSQDRGNNEQFF.

About this clone itself: Sequence at one end of the junction differs from germline and may be a read error. The chain recombines TRBV10-3 with TRBJ1-1; 7 nucleotides agree with TRBD1. CDR3 length equals 13 residues. The germline CDR1 and CDR2 sequences are ENHRY and SYGVKD. In nucleotides, the CDR3 is TGTGCCATCACTGAGGCAGGGGGGACTGAAGCTTTCTTT. It yields the protein CAITEAGGTEAFF.

J is TRBJ2-1 and V is TRBV25-1; TRBD2 matches 8 bases. In germline, CDR1 is MGHDK, CDR2 SYGVNS. Germline trimming cut 4 bases from V and 4 bases from J; bases unmatched to any gene: 6. CDR3 length: 15 residues. The CDR3 DNA reads TGTGCCAGCAGTGCGACGGGGGGGCCTTACAATGAGCAGTTCTTC. Amino acid sequence: CASSATGGPYNEQFF.

V usage is TRBV21-1 and J usage is TRBJ2-1; TRBD1, the table's D call, lacks a check against the DNA. TRBV21-1 is noted as a pseudogene. The CDR3 length is 13 residues. CDR3 sequence (DNA): TGTGCCAGCGGACAGGGGGCCCAAGGGGAGCAGTTCTTC. Its protein is CASGQGAQGEQFF.